These 28 T cell receptor beta chains were sequenced from one sample in a study of PD-1 blockade in classical Hodgkin lymphoma (dated by TCRdb to the early 2020s). The method was the immunoSEQ multiplex PCR assay. Sourced from immuneACCESS, this table was stored by TCRdb with only in-frame sequences that have V and J called. A share of the clones is absent; for the studies checked, an unresolved V gene accounts for under half, and the remainder has no known explanation. The sample includes tens of thousands of clones, with roughly 80% observed a single time. About 15% of the sample is taken by the ten largest. Sample time point, as interpreted from the label and publication: cycle 1 day 1 (C1D1), immediately before nivolumab initiation. Every trial patient had relapsed following autologous stem cell transplantation, and prior brentuximab vedotin exposure was what differed among cohorts A, B and C.

Sequenced material: peripheral blood mononuclear cells (PBMCs), taken at baseline. The receptors originated from a human donor with classical Hodgkin lymphoma.

The chain links TRBV19 to TRBJ2-1, with a tentative D call TRBD1 (6 bases). Trimming pared 8 bases from V and 4 bases from J, leaving 15 bases between. Germline CDR1 and CDR2: LNHDA and SQIVND (reference sequence). The CDR3 is 14 amino acids. The CDR3 DNA sequence: TGTGCCAGTCTTATGGGGGCCGGTTACAATGAGCAGTTCTTC. Encoded protein: CASLMGAGYNEQFF.

The J gene is TRBJ2-7, the V gene TRBV14; 8 bases agree with TRBD1. The CDR3 length is 15 residues. Germline CDR1 is SGHDN and CDR2 is FVKESK. J gave up 5 bases and V 4 bases, and 10 bases lay outside the gene matches. The DNA of the CDR3 is TGTGCCAGCAGCCTTATGACAGGGGTCAGAAACGAGCAGTACTTC. Amino acids: CASSLMTGVRNEQYF.

The chain is built from TRBV18 and TRBJ1-1, with D possibly being TRBD1 (6 bases). Per the germline V gene, CDR1 is KGHSH and CDR2 is LQKENI. The CDR3 consists of 15 residues. Trimming stripped 2 bases from V and 0 bases from J, with 10 bases between. The CDR3 region is CASSPGQRLNTEAFF. CDR3 DNA: TGTGCCAGCTCACCAGGACAGAGATTGAACACTGAAGCTTTCTTT.

The chain is built from TRBV7-9 and TRBJ2-3, with 8 bases fitting TRBD2. Germline values: CDR1 SEHNR, CDR2 FQNEAQ (reference sequence). The CDR3 length is 16 residues. V was pared by 1 base and J by 6 bases, with 9 bases of the junction left unmatched. In nucleotides, the CDR3 is TGTGCCAGCAGCTTAGGGCTAGCGGGCTCCCTTGATACGCAGTATTTT. Translated: CASSLGLAGSLDTQYF. Supplemented by reference TRBV7-9 and TRBJ2-3, the full variable domain reads DTGVSQNPRHKITKRGQNVTFRCDPISEHNRLYWYRQTLGQGPEFLTYFQNEAQLEKSRLLSDRFSAERPKGSFSTLEIQRTEQGDSAMYLCASSLGLAGSLDTQYFGPGTRLTVL.

J is TRBJ2-1 and V is TRBV15; D ambiguous. Germline CDR1 is LNHNV and CDR2 is YYDKDF (reference sequence). Trimming stripped 2 bases from V and 4 bases from J, with 3 bases between. This CDR3 is built from 12 residues. CDR3 amino acids: CATSRIYNEQFF. The CDR3, as DNA: TGTGCCACCAGCAGAATTTACAATGAGCAGTTCTTC.

This rearrangement joins TRBV7-9 to TRBJ1-5; D is perhaps TRBD1 (6 bases). CDR3 size: 12 residues. V was shortened by 5 bases and J by 7 bases, with 9 bases between the two germline ends. The V gene's germline CDR1 is SEHNR and CDR2 FQNEAQ (reference sequence). CDR3 sequence: CASSADRQPQHF. The CDR3 DNA follows: TGTGCCAGCAGCGCGGACAGACAGCCCCAGCATTTT.

The CDR3 protein is CASSLPLGEQYF. CDR3 nucleotides: TGTGCCAGCAGCTTGCCCCTCGGCGAGCAGTACTTC. The J gene is TRBJ2-7, the V gene TRBV5-4; D is ambiguous. The CDR3 contains 12 residues. Germline V CDR1 and CDR2: SGHNT, YYREEE (reference sequence). The V and J ends lost 1 base and 6 bases respectively, with 8 bases between them. Drawing the rest from reference TRBV5-4 and TRBJ2-7, the complete variable domain is ETGVTQSPTHLIKTRGQQVTLRCSSQSGHNTVSWYQQALGQGPQFIFQYYREEENGRGNFPPRFSGLQFPNYSSELNVNALELDDSALYLCASSLPLGEQYFGPGTRLTVT.

The rearrangement uses TRBV4-3 and TRBJ1-2; 7 nucleotides align to TRBD1. Trimming removed 4 bases from V and 11 bases from J; junction bases left unmatched: 13. Germline CDR1 and CDR2: LGHNA and YSLEER. This CDR3 has 14 amino acids. The CDR3 is CASSLKGQLMGYTF. The CDR3 coding sequence is TGCGCCAGCAGCCTAAAGGGACAGCTGATGGGATACACCTTC.

The J gene is TRBJ1-5, the V gene TRBV18; D might be TRBD1 (6 bases). The V and J ends lost 4 bases and 7 bases respectively, with 17 bases between them. Germline CDR1 KGHSH, CDR2 LQKENI. The CDR3 is 15 residues long. DNA for the CDR3: TGTGCCAGCTCACGGGATGCAGGGGAAGGGCAGCCCCAGCATTTT. Its protein is CASSRDAGEGQPQHF.

This clone was seen a handful of times. The chain is built from TRBV2 and TRBJ2-2; D unclear. Trimming shortened V by 5 bases and J by 2 bases, and 24 bases separated the two germline ends. The CDR3 length is 19 residues. CDR1 and CDR2 (germline): SNHLY, FYNNEI. CDR3 in DNA: TGTGCCAGCAGTAAACAGCGAATAGGACCCAATATCAACACCGGGGAGCTGTTTTTT. It is translated as CASSKQRIGPNINTGELFF.

This clone has only one observation. V usage is TRBV5-6 and J usage is TRBJ1-1, with TRBD1 matching 7 bases. Trimming took 0 bases from V and 9 from J; bases not matched to a gene: 5. Germline V gene lookup returns CDR1 SGHDT and CDR2 YYEEEE. This CDR3 has 13 amino acids. For the CDR3, the DNA is TGTGCCAGCAGCTTGGGGGACAGCCTGCAAGCTTTCTTT. This codes for CASSLGDSLQAFF.

The chain employs TRBV19 and TRBJ1-4; a weak D match, TRBD1 (5 bases). Germline CDR1 reads LNHDA; CDR2 reads SQIVND (reference sequence). This CDR3 comprises 14 residues. Trimming left V 6 bases short and J 5 bases short, with 13 bases between. The CDR3 DNA is TGTGCCAGTAGGCTGAGGCAGGGAAATGAAAAACTGTTTTTT. Translation: CASRLRQGNEKLFF.

The chain has TRBV5-4 and TRBJ2-3; TRBD2 matches at 11 bases. With 0 bases clipped from V and 4 bases from J, the junction kept 4 bases outside the gene matches. Germline V gene sequence: CDR1 SGHNT, CDR2 YYREEE (reference sequence). The CDR3 covers 16 residues. The chain's CDR3 is CASSLGLAGLSDTQYF. CDR3 DNA sequence: TGTGCCAGCAGCTTGGGACTAGCGGGATTATCAGATACGCAGTATTTT.

The chain has TRBV13 and TRBJ1-2; no definite D call. The CDR3 consists of 19 residues. Per germline, CDR1 PRHDT and CDR2 FYEKMQ (reference sequence). The ends were cut back, 5 bases at V and 5 bases at J, with 30 bases in the middle. The chain's CDR3 is CASSPRQLWGTASPYGYTF. CDR3 coding DNA: TGTGCCAGCAGCCCCCGACAACTATGGGGAACAGCATCCCCTTATGGCTACACCTTC.

The chain is built from TRBV18 and TRBJ2-7; TRBD1 is a possible D gene (5 bases). Germline-derived CDR1 and CDR2 are KGHSH and LQKENI. V lost 2 bases, J lost 2 bases, and 16 bases lay in between. The CDR3 has 16 amino acids. CDR3 region: CASSPMFQGTPYEQYF. The CDR3 bases are TGTGCCAGCTCACCAATGTTCCAGGGTACTCCCTACGAGCAGTACTTC.

This clone was recorded once. The chain is built from TRBV19 and TRBJ2-3; 7 bases line up with TRBD2. Losses at the gene ends were 4 bases for V and 4 bases for J; bases not matched to a gene: 5. Germline CDR1 LNHDA, CDR2 SQIVND (reference sequence). This CDR3 region has 14 residues. The CDR3 nucleotides are TGTGCCAGTAGTACAAGACTAGCTTCAGATACGCAGTATTTT. This sequence encodes CASSTRLASDTQYF.

This clone was observed a few times. The rearrangement links TRBV30 to TRBJ1-3; D is unclear. This CDR3 is 13 amino acids long. V lost 0 bases and J 8 bases, leaving 11 bases between the germline ends. Germline V gives CDR1 GTSNPN, CDR2 SVGIG (reference sequence). This CDR3 is CAWSVTSRDTIYF. In DNA form, the CDR3 reads TGTGCCTGGAGTGTGACCAGCCGAGACACCATATATTTT.

This clone was seen only once. The rearrangement links TRBV29-1 to TRBJ1-2; D gene unclear. V was shortened by 7 bases and J by 6 bases, with 15 bases between the two germline ends. This CDR3 is built from 12 residues. Germline V gives CDR1 SQVTM, CDR2 ANQGSEA. CDR3 sequence reads: CSGVALKDGYTF. The DNA for the CDR3 is TGCAGCGGGGTGGCCTTAAAGGATGGCTACACCTTC.

This sequence joins TRBV2 and TRBJ1-5; TRBD1 might be the D (5 bases). The CDR3 contains 17 residues. Trimming shortened V by 7 bases and J by 4 bases, and 23 bases separated the two germline ends. Germline V lookup: CDR1 SNHLY, CDR2 FYNNEI. CDR3 sequence (DNA): TGTGCCAGCAAAAGTGGCAGGGCCTCCACTTTAAATCAGCCCCAGCATTTT. It encodes CASKSGRASTLNQPQHF.

The gene calls are TRBV7-2 and TRBJ2-1; 10 bases fit TRBD2. V trimming: 5 bases; J trimming: 0 bases; junction bases outside the gene matches: 7. This CDR3 comprises 17 residues. Germline V gene lookup returns CDR1 SGHTA and CDR2 FQGNSA. In DNA form, the CDR3 reads TGTGCCAGCAGCATCCCCCGACTAGCGGGCTCCTACAATGAGCAGTTCTTC. This translates into CASSIPRLAGSYNEQFF.

This clone has only one observation. V and J are TRBV6-6 and TRBJ1-3; D gene unclear. Germline lookup yields CDR1 MNHNY and CDR2 SVGAGI (reference sequence). Trimming took 6 bases from V and 0 from J, leaving 9 bases between them. This CDR3 has 14 amino acids. The DNA for the CDR3 is TGTGCCAGCAGGACGCCAGACTCTGGAAACACCATATATTTT. This gives the protein CASRTPDSGNTIYF.

The J gene is TRBJ1-4, the V gene TRBV7-6, with no clear D. The germline V gene encodes CDR1 SGHVS and CDR2 FNYEAQ. There are 14 residues in the CDR3. The V and J ends lost 3 bases and 4 bases respectively, with 9 bases between them. Here the CDR3 reads CASSFPGLNEKLFF. The CDR3 DNA reads as TGTGCCAGCAGCTTCCCGGGCCTTAATGAAAAACTGTTTTTT.

V and J are TRBV6-6 and TRBJ1-6; possible D gene TRBD1, 6 bases. This CDR3 has 13 residues. Germline values: CDR1 MNHNY, CDR2 SVGAGI (reference sequence). V lost 10 bases and J 9 bases, leaving 16 bases between the germline ends. CDR3 amino acids: CAILDKGGSPLHF. The CDR3 DNA sequence: TGTGCCATCCTGGACAAGGGGGGTTCACCCCTCCACTTT.

The chain carries TRBV30 and TRBJ1-1, with TRBD1 matching over 7 bases. The V segment lost 3 bases and the J segment 4 bases; nucleotides outside the gene matches: 5. Germline CDR1 is GTSNPN and CDR2 is SVGIG (reference sequence). The CDR3 has 13 amino acids. The CDR3 sequence: CAWREGAPTEAFF. CDR3 nucleotides: TGTGCCTGGAGGGAGGGGGCGCCCACTGAAGCTTTCTTT.

J is TRBJ1-5 and V is TRBV27; 8 bases agree with TRBD1. CDR1 and CDR2 (germline): MNHEY, SMNVEV (reference sequence). J lost 0 bases, V lost 10 bases, and 8 bases had no gene match. The CDR3 is 15 amino acids. CDR3 in DNA: TGTGCCACCAGGGACAGGCTATATAGCAATCAGCCCCAGCATTTT. It yields the protein CATRDRLYSNQPQHF.

The CDR3, as DNA: TGTGCCAGCAGTCCACAGAACTATGGCTACACCTTC. Translated, it gives CASSPQNYGYTF. This chain links TRBV27 with TRBJ1-2; D unclear. The CDR3 spans 12 residues. V shed 5 bases and J shed 2 bases, with 6 bases lying between them. The V gene's germline CDR1 is MNHEY and CDR2 SMNVEV (reference sequence).

The rearrangement links TRBV6-5 to TRBJ2-5; D not resolved. The CDR3 loop spans 13 amino acids. Per germline, CDR1 MNHEY and CDR2 SVGAGI. The germline V and J ends were trimmed by 11 bases and 7 bases, with 20 bases remaining between them. The CDR3 DNA follows: TGTGCCTCTCAAGTGGCAGTTATGGGGACCCAGTACTTC. It yields the protein CASQVAVMGTQYF.

V and J are TRBV6-5 and TRBJ2-1; D gene unclear. Trimming stripped 8 bases from V and 8 bases from J, with 7 bases between. This CDR3 comprises 10 residues. CDR1 MNHEY and CDR2 SVGAGI come from the germline V gene. CDR3 loop: CASGYDEQFF. CDR3 bases: TGTGCCAGCGGGTACGATGAGCAGTTCTTC.